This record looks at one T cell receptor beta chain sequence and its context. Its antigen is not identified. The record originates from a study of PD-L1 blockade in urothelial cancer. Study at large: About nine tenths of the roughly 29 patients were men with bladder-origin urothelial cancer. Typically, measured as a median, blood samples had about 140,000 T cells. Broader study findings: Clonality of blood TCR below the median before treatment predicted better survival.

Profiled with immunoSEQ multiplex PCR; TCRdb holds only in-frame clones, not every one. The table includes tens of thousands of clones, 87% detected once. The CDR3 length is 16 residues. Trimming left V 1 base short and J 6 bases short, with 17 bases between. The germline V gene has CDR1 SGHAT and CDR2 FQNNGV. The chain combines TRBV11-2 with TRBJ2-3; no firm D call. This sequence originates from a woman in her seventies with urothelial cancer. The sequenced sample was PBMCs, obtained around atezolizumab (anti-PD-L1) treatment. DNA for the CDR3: TGTGCCAGCAGCTTAGCGACACACCGAATCCGGGATACGCAGTATTTT. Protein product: CASSLATHRIRDTQYF.